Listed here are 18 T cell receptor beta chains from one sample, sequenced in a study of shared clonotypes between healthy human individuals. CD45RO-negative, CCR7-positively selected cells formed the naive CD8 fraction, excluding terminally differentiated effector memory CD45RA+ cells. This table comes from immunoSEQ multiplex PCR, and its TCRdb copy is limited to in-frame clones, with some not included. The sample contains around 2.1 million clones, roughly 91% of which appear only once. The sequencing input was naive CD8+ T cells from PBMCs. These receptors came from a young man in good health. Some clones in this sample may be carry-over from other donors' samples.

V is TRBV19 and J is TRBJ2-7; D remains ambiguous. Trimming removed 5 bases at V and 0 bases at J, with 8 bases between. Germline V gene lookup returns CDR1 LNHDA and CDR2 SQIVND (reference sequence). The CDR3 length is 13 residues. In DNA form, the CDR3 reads TGTGCCAGTAGTGGGGTCAGCTCCTACGAGCAGTACTTC. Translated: CASSGVSSYEQYF. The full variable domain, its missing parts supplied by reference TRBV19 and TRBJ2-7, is DGGITQSPKYLFRKEGQNVTLSCEQNLNHDAMYWYRQDPGQGLRLIYYSQIVNDFQKGDIAEGYSVSREKKESFPLTVTSAQKNPTAFYLCASSGVSSYEQYFGPGTRLTVT.

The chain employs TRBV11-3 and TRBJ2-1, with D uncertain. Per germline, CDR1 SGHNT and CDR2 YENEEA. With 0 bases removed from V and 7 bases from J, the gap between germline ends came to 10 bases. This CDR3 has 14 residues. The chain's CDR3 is CASSLDWGTNEQFF. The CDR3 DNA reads TGTGCCAGCAGCTTAGATTGGGGTACGAATGAGCAGTTCTTC.

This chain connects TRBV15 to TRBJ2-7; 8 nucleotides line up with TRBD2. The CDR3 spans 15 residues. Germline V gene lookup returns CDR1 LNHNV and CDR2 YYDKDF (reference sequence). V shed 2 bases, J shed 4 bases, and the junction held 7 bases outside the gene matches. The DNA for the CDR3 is TGTGCCACCAGCAGAAAAGCGGGAGCCGTGTACGAGCAGTACTTC. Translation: CATSRKAGAVYEQYF. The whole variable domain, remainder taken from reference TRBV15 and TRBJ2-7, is DAMVIQNPRYQVTQFGKPVTLSCSQTLNHNVMYWYQQKSSQAPKLLFHYYDKDFNNEADTPDNFQSRRPNTSFCFLDIRSPGLGDTAMYLCATSRKAGAVYEQYFGPGTRLTVT.

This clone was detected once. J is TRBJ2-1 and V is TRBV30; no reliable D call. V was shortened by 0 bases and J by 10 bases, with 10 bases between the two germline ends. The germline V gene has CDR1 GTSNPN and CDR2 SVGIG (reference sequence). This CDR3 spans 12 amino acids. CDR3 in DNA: TGTGCCTGGAGTGTATTACGGCAGGAGCAGTTCTTC. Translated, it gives CAWSVLRQEQFF.

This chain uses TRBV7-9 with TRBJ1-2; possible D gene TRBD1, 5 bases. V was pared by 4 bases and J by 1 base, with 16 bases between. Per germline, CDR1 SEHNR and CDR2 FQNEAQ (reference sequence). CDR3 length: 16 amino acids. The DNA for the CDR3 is TGTGCCAGCAGCTACCTGACAGAGAAAAGTAACTATGGCTACACCTTC. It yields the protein CASSYLTEKSNYGYTF.

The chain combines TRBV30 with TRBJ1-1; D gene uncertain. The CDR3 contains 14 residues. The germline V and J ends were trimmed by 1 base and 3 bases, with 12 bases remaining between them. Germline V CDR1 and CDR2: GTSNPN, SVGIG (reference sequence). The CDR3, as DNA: TGTGCCTGGAGTGGGGGATATGGGGACACTGAAGCTTTCTTT. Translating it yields CAWSGGYGDTEAFF.

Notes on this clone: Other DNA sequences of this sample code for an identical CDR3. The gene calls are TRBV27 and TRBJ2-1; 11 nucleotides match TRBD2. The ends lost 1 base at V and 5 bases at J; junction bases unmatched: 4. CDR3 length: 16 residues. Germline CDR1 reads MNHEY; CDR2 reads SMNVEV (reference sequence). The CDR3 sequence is CASSLLGTSGNNEQFF. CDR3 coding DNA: TGTGCCAGCAGTTTATTGGGGACTAGCGGCAACAATGAGCAGTTCTTC.

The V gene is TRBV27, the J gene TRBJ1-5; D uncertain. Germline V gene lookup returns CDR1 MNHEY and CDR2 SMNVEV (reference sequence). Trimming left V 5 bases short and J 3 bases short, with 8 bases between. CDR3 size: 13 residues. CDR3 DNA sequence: TGTGCCAGCAGTCGGGCCCTCAATCAGCCCCAGCATTTT. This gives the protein CASSRALNQPQHF.

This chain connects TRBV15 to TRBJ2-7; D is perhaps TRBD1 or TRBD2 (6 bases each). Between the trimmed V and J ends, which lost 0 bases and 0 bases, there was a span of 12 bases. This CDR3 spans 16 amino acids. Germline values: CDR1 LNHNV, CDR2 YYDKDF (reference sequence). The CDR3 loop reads CATSRDAGHRSYEQYF. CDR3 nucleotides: TGTGCCACCAGCAGAGATGCGGGACACCGCTCCTACGAGCAGTACTTC.

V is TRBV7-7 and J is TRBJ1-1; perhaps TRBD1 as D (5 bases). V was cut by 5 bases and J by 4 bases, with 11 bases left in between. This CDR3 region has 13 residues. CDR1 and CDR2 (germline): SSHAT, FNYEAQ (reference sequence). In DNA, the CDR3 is TGTGCCAGCAGCCCCCCAGGGTCCACTGAAGCTTTCTTT. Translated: CASSPPGSTEAFF.

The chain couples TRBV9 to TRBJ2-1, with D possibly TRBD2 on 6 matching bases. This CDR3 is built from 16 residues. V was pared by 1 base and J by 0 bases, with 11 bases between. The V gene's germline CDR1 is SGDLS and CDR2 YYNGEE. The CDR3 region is CASSVYGRSSYNEQFF. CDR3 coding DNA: TGTGCCAGCAGCGTATATGGGAGGTCCTCCTACAATGAGCAGTTCTTC.

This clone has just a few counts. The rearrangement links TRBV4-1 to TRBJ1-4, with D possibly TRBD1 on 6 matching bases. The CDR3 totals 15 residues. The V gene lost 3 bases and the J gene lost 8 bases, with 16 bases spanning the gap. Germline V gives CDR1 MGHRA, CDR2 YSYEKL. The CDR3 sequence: CASSQARGNWEKLFF. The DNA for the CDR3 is TGCGCCAGCAGCCAGGCTAGGGGGAATTGGGAAAAACTGTTTTTT.

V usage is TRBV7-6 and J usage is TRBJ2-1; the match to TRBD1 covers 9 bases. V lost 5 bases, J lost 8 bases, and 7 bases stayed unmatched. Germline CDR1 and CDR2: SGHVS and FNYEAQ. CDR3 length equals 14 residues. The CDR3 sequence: CASSEGDRVHEQFF. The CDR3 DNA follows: TGTGCCAGCAGCGAGGGGGACAGGGTACATGAGCAGTTCTTC. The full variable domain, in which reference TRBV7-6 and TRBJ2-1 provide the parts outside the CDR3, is GAGVSQSPRYKVTKRGQDVALRCDPISGHVSLYWYRQALGQGPEFLTYFNYEAQQDKSGLPNDRFSAERPEGSISTLTIQRTEQRDSAMYRCASSEGDRVHEQFFGPGTRLTVL.

The DNA for the CDR3 is TGTGCCAGCAGCGTAGCCAGGGGAGCCTACAATGAGCAGTTCTTC. Translated, it gives CASSVARGAYNEQFF. The chain has TRBV9 and TRBJ2-1; possible D gene TRBD1, 6 bases. CDR1 and CDR2 from the germline V gene are SGDLS and YYNGEE. V dropped 0 bases and J dropped 2 bases, with 9 bases sitting between them. This CDR3 has 15 amino acids.

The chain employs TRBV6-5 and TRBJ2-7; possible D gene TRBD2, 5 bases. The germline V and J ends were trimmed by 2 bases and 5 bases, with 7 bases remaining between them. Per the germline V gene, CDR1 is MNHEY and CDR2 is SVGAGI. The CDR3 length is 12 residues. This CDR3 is CASSYKEDEQYF. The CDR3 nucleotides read TGTGCCAGCAGTTACAAGGAGGACGAGCAGTACTTC.

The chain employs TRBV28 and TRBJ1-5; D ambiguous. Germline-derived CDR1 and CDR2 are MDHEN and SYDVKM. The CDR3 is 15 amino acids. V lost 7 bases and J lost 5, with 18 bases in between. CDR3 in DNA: TGTGCCAGCACCCTCCCCCGGGTCCTAGATCAGCCCCAGCATTTT. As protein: CASTLPRVLDQPQHF. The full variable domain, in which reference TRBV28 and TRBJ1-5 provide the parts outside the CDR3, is DVKVTQSSRYLVKRTGEKVFLECVQDMDHENMFWYRQDPGLGLRLIYFSYDVKMKEKGDIPEGYSVSREKKERFSLILESASTNQTSMYLCASTLPRVLDQPQHFGDGTRLSIL.

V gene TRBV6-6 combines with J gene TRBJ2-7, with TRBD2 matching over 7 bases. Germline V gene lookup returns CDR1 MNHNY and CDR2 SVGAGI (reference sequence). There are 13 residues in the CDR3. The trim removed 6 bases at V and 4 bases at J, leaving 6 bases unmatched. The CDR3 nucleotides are TGTGCCAGCAGCCGTACTAGCGTTTACGAGCAGTACTTC. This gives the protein CASSRTSVYEQYF.

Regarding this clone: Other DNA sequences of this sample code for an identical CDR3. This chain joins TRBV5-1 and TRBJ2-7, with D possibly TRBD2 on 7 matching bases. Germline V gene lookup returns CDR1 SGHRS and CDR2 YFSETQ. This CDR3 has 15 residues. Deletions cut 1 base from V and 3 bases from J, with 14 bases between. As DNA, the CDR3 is TGCGCCAGCAGCTTGACGGGGAGGGGGAACTACGAGCAGTACTTC. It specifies CASSLTGRGNYEQYF.